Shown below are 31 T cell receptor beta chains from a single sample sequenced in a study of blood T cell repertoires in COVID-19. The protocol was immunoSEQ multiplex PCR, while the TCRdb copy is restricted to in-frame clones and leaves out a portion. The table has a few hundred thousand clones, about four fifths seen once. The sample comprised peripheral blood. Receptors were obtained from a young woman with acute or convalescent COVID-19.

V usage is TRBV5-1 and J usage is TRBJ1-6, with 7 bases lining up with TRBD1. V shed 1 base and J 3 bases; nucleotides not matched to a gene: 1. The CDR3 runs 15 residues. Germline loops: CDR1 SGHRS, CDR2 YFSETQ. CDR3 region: CASSLRDSYNSPLHF. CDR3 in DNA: TGCGCCAGCAGCTTGCGGGACAGCTATAATTCACCCCTCCACTTT.

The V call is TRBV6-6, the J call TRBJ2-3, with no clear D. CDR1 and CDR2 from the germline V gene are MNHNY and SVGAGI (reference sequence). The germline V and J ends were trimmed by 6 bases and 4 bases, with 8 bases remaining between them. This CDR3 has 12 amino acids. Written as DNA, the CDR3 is TGTGCCAGCAGCCCTTTTGCAGATACGCAGTATTTT. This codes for CASSPFADTQYF.

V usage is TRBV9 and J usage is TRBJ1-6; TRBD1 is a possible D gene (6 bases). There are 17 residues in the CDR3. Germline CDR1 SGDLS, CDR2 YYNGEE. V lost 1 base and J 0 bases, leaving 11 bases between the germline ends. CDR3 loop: CASSVTDRFSYNSPLHF. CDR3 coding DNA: TGTGCCAGCAGCGTAACGGACAGATTCTCCTATAATTCACCCCTCCACTTT.

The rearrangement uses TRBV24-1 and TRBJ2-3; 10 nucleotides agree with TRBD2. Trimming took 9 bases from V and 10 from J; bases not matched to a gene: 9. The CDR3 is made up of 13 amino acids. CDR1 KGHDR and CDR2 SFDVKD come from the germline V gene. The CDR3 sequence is CATLGVAGGAQYF. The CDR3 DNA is TGTGCCACCCTCGGGGTAGCGGGAGGTGCGCAGTATTTT.

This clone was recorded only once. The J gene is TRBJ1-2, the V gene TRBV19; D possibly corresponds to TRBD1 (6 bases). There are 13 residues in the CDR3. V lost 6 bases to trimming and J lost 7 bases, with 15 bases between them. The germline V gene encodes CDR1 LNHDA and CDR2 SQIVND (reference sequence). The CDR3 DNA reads TGTGCCAGTAGCCAAACAGGGTCGTTTGGCTACACCTTC. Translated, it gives CASSQTGSFGYTF.

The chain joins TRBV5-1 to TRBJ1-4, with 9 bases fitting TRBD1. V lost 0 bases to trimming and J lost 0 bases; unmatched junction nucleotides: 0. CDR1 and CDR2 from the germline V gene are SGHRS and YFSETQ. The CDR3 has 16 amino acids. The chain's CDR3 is CASSLGQGATNEKLFF. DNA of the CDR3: TGCGCCAGCAGCTTGGGACAGGGGGCAACTAATGAAAAACTGTTTTTT.

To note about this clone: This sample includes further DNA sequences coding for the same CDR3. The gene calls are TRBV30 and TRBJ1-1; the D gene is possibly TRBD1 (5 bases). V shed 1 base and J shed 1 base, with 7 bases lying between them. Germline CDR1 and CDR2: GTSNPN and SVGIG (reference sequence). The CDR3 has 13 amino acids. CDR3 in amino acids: CAWSARGNTEAFF. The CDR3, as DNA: TGTGCCTGGAGTGCTAGGGGGAACACTGAAGCTTTCTTT. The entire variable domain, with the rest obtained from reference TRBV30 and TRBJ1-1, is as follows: SQTIHQWPATLVQPVGSPLSLECTVEGTSNPNLYWYRQAAGRGLQLLFYSVGIGQISSEVPQNLSASRPQDRQFILSSKKLLLSDSGFYLCAWSARGNTEAFFGQGTRLTVV.

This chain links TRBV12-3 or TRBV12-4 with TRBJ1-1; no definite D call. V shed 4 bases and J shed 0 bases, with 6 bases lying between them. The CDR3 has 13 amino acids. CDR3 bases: TGTGCCAGCAGTTCAGACATGAACACTGAAGCTTTCTTT. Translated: CASSSDMNTEAFF.

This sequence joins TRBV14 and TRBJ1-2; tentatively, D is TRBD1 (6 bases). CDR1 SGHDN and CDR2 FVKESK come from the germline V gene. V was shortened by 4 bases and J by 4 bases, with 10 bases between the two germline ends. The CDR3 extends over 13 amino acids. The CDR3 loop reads CASSPGQLYGYTF. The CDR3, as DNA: TGTGCCAGCAGCCCTGGACAGCTCTATGGCTACACCTTC. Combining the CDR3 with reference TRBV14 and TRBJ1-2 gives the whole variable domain EAGVTQFPSHSVIEKGQTVTLRCDPISGHDNLYWYRRVMGKEIKFLLHFVKESKQDESGMPNNRFLAERTGGTYSTLKVQPAELEDSGVYFCASSPGQLYGYTFGSGTRLTVV.

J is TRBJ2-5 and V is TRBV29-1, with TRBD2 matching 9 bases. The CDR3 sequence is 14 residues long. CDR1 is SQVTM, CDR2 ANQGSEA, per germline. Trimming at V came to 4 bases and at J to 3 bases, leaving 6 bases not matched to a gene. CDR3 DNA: TGCAGCGTTGGTGGATTAGCGGGAGAAGAGACCCAGTACTTC. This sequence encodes CSVGGLAGEETQYF.

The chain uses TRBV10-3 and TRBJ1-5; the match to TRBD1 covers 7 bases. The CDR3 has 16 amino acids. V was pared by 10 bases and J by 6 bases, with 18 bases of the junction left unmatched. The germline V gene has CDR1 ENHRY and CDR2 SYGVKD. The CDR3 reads CATMAGKGGVGQPQHF. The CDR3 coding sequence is TGTGCCACCATGGCTGGAAAAGGGGGCGTGGGTCAGCCCCAGCATTTT.

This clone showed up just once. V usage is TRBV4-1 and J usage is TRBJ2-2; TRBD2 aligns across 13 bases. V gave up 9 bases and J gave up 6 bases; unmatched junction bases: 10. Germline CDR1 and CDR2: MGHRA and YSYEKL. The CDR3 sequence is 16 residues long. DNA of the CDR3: TGCGCCAGTAGGACTAGCGGGGGCCCCCAGCCCGGGGAGCTGTTTTTT. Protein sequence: CASRTSGGPQPGELFF.

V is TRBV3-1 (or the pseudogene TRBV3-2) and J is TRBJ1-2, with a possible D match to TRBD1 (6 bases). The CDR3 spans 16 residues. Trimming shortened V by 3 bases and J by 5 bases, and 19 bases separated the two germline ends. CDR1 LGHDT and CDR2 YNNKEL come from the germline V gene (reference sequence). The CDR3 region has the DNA TGTGCCAGCAGCCACCAACCAACAGGGACGGGTTATGGCTACACCTTC. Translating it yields CASSHQPTGTGYGYTF.

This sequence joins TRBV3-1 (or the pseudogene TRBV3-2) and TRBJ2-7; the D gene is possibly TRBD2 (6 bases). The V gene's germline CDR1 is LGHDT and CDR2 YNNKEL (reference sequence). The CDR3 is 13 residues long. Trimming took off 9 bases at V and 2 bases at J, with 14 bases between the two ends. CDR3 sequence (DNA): TGTGCCAGTTCCTGGGGGGTAGCCTACGAGCAGTACTTC. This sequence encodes CASSWGVAYEQYF.

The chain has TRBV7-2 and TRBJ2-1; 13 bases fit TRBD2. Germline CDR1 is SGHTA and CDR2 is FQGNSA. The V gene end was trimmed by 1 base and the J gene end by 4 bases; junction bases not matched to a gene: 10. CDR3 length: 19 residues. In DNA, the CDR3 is TGTGCCAGCAGCTTAGAGGGTGTGGGGACTAGCGGGACTTACAATGAGCAGTTCTTC. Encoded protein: CASSLEGVGTSGTYNEQFF.

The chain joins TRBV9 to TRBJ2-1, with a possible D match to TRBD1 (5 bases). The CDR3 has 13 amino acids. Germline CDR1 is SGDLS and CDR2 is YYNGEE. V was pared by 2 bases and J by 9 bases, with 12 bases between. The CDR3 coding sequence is TGTGCCAGCAGCGTGGGGCCGACAGTTGAGCAGTTCTTC. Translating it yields CASSVGPTVEQFF.

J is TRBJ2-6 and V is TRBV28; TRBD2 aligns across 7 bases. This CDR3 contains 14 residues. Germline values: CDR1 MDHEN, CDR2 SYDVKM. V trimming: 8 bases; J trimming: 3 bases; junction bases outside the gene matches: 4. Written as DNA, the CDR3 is TGTGCCAGCGGGGGAGGGAATGGGGCCAACGTCCTGACTTTC. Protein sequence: CASGGGNGANVLTF.

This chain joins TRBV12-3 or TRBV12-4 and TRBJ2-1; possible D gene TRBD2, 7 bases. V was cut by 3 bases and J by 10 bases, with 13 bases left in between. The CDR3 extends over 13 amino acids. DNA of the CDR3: TGTGCCAGCAGTTTGGGGGGGCCAAGGGAGCAGTTCTTC. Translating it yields CASSLGGPREQFF.

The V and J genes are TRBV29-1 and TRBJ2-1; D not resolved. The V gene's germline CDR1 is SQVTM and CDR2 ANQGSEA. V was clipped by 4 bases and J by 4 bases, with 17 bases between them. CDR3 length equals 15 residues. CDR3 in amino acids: CSVAPRLSRYNEQFF. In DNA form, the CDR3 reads TGCAGCGTTGCTCCGAGACTTAGCCGGTACAATGAGCAGTTCTTC.

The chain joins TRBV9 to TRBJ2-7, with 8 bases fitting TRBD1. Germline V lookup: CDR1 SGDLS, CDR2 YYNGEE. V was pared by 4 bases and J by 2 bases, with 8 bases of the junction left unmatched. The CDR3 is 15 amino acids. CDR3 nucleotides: TGTGCCAGCAGCCCGGGGACAGGAGAAACCTACGAGCAGTACTTC. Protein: CASSPGTGETYEQYF.

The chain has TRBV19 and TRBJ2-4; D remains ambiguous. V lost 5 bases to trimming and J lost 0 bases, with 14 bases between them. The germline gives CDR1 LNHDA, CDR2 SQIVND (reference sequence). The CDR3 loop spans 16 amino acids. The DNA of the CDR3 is TGTGCCAGTAGTTTCCGACTGGGTCTAGCCAAAAACATTCAGTACTTC. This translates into CASSFRLGLAKNIQYF. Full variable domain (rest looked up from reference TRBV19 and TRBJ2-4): DGGITQSPKYLFRKEGQNVTLSCEQNLNHDAMYWYRQDPGQGLRLIYYSQIVNDFQKGDIAEGYSVSREKKESFPLTVTSAQKNPTAFYLCASSFRLGLAKNIQYFGAGTRLSVL.

CDR3 amino acids: CAWSSGLSDGGGELFF. Written as DNA, the CDR3 is TGTGCCTGGTCTAGCGGGCTAAGCGACGGCGGCGGGGAGCTGTTTTTT. J is TRBJ2-2 and V is TRBV30; TRBD2 aligns across 8 bases. In germline, CDR1 is GTSNPN, CDR2 SVGIG (reference sequence). The trim removed 5 bases at V and 7 bases at J, leaving 15 bases unmatched. The CDR3 runs to 16 residues.

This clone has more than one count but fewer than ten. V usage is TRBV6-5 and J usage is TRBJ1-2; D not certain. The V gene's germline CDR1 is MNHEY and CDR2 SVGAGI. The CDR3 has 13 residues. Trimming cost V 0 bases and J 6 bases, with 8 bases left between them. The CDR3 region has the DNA TGTGCCAGCAGTTACTCGCGGGAGAATGGCTACACCTTC. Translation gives CASSYSRENGYTF.

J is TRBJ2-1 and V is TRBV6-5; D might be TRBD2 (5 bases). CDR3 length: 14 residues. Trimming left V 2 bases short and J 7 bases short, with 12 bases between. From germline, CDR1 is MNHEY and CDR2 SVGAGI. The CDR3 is CASSYRNGLNEQFF. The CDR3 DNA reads TGTGCCAGCAGTTACCGTAATGGACTTAATGAGCAGTTCTTC.

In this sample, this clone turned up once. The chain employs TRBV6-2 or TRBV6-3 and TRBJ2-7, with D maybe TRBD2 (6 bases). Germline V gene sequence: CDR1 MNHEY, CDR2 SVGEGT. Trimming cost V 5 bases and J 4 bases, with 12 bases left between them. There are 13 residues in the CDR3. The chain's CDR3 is CASSQVAGYEQYF. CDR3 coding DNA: TGTGCCAGCAGTCAAGTGGCGGGGTACGAGCAGTACTTC.

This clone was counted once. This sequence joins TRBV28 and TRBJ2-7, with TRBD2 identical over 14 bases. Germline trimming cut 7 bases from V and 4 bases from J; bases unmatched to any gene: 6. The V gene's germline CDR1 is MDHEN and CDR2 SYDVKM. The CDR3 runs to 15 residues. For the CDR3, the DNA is TGTGCCAGCACCATAGGGACTAGCGGGAGTTACGAGCAGTACTTC. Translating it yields CASTIGTSGSYEQYF.

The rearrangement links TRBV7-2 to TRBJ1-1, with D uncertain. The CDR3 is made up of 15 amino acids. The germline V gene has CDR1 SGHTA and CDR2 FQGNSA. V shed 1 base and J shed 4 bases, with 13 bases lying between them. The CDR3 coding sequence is TGTGCCAGCAGCTTAGACCGGAGGTGGAGCACTGAAGCTTTCTTT. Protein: CASSLDRRWSTEAFF.

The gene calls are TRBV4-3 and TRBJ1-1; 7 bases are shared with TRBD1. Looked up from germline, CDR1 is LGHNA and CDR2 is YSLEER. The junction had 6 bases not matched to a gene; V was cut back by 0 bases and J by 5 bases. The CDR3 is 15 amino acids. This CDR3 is CASSQDNRGSTEAFF. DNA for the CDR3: TGCGCCAGCAGCCAAGATAACAGGGGCAGTACTGAAGCTTTCTTT.

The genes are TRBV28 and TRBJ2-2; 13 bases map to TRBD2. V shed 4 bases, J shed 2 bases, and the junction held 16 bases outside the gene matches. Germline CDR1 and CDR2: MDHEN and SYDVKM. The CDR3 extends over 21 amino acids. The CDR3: CASSWSFGTSGRAPNTGELFF. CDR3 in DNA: TGTGCCAGCAGTTGGTCTTTTGGTACTAGCGGGAGGGCCCCCAACACCGGGGAGCTGTTTTTT. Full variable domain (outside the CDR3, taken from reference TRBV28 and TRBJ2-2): DVKVTQSSRYLVKRTGEKVFLECVQDMDHENMFWYRQDPGLGLRLIYFSYDVKMKEKGDIPEGYSVSREKKERFSLILESASTNQTSMYLCASSWSFGTSGRAPNTGELFFGEGSRLTVL.

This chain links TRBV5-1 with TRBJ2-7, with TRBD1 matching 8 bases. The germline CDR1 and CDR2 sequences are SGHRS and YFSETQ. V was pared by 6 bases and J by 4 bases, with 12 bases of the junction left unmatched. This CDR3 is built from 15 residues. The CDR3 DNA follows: TGCGCCAGCACTTATTCGCAGGGGGCGCCTTACGAGCAGTACTTC. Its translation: CASTYSQGAPYEQYF.

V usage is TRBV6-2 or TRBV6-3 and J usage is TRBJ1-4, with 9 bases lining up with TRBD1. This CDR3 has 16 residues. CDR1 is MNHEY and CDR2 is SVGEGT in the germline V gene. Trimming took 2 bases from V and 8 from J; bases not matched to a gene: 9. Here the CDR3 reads CASSYTRDRASEKLFF. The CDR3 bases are TGTGCCAGCAGTTACACAAGGGACAGGGCGTCGGAAAAACTGTTTTTT.